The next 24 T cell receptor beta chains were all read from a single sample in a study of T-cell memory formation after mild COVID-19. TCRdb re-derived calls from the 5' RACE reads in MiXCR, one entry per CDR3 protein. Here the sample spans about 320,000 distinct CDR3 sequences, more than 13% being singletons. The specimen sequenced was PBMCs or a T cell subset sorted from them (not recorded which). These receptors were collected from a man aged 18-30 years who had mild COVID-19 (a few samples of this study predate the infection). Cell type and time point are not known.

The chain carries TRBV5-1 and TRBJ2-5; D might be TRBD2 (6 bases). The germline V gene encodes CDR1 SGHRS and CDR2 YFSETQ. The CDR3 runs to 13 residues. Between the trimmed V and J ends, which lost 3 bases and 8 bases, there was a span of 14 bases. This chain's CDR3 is CASSSGDVGTQYF. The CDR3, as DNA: TGCGCCAGCAGCTCGGGGGACGTCGGAACCCAGTACTTC.

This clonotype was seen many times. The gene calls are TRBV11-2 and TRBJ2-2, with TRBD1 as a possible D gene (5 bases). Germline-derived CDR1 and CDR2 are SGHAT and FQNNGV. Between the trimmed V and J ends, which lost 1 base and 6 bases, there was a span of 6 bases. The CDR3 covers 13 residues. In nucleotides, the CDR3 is TGTGCCAGCAGCTTAGCAGGGCCCGGGGAGCTGTTTTTT. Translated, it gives CASSLAGPGELFF. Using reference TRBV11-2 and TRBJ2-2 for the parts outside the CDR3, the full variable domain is EAGVAQSPRYKIIEKRQSVAFWCNPISGHATLYWYQQILGQGPKLLIQFQNNGVVDDSQLPKDRFSAERLKGVDSTLKIQPAKLEDSAVYLCASSLAGPGELFFGEGSRLTVL.

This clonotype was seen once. This CDR3 is CASTGLAGDNEQFF. The CDR3 region has the DNA TGTGCCAGCACCGGACTAGCGGGAGACAATGAGCAGTTCTTC. This chain links TRBV6-5 with TRBJ2-1; 13 bases are shared with TRBD2. Germline V gene lookup returns CDR1 MNHEY and CDR2 SVGAGI. The length of the CDR3 is 14 residues. The V and J ends lost 7 bases and 5 bases, in that order; junction bases with no gene match: 2.

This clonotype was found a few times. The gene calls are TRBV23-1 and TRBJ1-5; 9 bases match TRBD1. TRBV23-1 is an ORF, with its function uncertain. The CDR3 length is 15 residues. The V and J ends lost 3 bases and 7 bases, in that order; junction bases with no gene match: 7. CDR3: CASSHPNRGLQPQHF. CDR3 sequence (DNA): TGCGCCAGCAGTCACCCGAACAGGGGGCTACAGCCCCAGCATTTT.

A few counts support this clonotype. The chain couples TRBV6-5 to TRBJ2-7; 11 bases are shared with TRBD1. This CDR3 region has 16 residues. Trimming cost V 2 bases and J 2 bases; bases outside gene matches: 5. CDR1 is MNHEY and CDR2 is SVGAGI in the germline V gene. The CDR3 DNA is TGTGCCAGCAGTTACGCCTGGGACAGGGGGACCTACGAGCAGTACTTC. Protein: CASSYAWDRGTYEQYF.

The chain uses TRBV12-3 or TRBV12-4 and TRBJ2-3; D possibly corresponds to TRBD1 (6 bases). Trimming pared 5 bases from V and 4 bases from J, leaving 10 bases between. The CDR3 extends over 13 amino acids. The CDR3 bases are TGTGCCAGCAGTACAGGGCACCCAGATACGCAGTATTTT. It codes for CASSTGHPDTQYF.

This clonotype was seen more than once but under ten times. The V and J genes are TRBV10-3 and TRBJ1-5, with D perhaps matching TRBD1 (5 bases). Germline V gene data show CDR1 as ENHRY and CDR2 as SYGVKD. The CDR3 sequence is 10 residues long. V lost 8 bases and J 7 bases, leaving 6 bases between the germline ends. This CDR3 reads CAIGGQPQHF. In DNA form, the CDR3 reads TGTGCCATCGGGGGACAGCCCCAGCATTTT.

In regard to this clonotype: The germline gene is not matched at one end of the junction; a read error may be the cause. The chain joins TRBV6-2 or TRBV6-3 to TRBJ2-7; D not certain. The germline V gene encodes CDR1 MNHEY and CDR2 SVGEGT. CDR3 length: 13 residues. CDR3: CASSKPPIYQQYF. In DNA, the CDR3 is TGTGCCAGCAGTAAGCCCCCCATCTACCAGCAGTACTTC.

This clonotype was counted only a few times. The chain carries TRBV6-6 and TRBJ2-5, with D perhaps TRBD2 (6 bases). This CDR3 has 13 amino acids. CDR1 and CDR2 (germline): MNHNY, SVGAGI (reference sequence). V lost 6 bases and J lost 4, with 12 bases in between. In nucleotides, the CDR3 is TGTGCCAGCAGACAAGGGACTGTAGAGACCCAGTACTTC. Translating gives CASRQGTVETQYF.

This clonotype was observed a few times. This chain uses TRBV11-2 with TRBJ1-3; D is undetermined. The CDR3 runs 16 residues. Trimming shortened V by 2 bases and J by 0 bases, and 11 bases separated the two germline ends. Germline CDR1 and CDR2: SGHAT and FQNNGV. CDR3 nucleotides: TGTGCCAGCAGCTTAAGGGCAGGCCTCTCTGGAAACACCATATATTTT. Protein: CASSLRAGLSGNTIYF.

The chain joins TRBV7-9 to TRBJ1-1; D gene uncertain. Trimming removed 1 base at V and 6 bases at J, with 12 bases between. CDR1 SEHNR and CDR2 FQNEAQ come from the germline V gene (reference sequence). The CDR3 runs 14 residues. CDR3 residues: CASSLDGYLPEAFF. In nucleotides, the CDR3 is TGTGCCAGCAGCTTAGACGGGTACCTCCCTGAAGCTTTCTTT.

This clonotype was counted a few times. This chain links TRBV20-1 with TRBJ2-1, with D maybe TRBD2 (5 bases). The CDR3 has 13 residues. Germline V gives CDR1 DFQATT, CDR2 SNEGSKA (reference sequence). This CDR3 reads CGQTTSGYNEQFF. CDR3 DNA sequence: TGCGGGCAGACTACCTCCGGGTACAATGAGCAGTTCTTC.

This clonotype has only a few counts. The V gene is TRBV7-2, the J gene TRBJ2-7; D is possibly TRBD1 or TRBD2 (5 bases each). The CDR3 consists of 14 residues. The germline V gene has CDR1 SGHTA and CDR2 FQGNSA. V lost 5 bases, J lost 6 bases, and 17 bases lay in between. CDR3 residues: CASSASPGRPEQYF. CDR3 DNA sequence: TGTGCCAGCAGCGCCTCCCCAGGGAGACCCGAGCAGTACTTC.

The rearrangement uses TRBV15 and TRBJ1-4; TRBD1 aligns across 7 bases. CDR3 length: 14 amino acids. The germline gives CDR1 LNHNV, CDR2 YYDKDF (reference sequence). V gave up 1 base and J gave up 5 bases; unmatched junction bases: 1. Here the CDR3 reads CATSRGQGNEKLFF. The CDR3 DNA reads TGTGCCACCAGCAGAGGACAGGGAAATGAAAAACTGTTTTTT.

This CDR3 is CASSFLRGTDTQYF. CDR3 DNA: TGTGCCAGCAGCTTCCTAAGGGGAACAGATACGCAGTATTTT. The chain recombines TRBV11-1 with TRBJ2-3; maybe TRBD1 (5 bases). The CDR3 consists of 14 residues. The V end was cut by 3 bases, the J end by 3 bases, with 10 bases between. CDR1 and CDR2 (germline): SGHAT, FQDESV (reference sequence).

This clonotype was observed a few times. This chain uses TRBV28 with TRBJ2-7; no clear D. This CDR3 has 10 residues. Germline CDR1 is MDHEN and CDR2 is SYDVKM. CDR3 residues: CAISSYEQYF. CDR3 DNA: TGTGCGATTAGCTCCTACGAGCAGTACTTC.

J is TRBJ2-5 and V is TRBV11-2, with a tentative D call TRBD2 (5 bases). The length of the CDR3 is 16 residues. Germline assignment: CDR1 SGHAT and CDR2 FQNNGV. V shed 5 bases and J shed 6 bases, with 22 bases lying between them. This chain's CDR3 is CASSPLPTASGKTQYF. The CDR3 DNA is TGTGCCAGCAGCCCCCTTCCCACAGCGTCGGGGAAGACCCAGTACTTC.

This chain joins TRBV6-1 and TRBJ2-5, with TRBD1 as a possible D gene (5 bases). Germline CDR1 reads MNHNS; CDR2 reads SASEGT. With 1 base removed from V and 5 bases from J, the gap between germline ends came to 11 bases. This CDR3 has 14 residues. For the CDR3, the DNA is TGTGCCAGCAGTGAAGGGCCAGGGTGGGAGACCCAGTACTTC. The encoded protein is CASSEGPGWETQYF.

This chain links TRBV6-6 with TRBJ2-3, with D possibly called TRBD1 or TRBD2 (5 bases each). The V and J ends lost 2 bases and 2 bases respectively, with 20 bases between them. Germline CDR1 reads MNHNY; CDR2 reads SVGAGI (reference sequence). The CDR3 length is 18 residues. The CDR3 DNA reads TGTGCCAGCAGTTACCGGGGCAGCCCTAGAGGCGTCACAGATACGCAGTATTTT. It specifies CASSYRGSPRGVTDTQYF.

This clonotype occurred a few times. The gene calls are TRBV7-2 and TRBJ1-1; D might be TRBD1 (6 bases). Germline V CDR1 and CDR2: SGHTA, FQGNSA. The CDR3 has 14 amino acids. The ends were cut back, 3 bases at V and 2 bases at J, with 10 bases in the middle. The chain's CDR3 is CASSFDRTNTEAFF. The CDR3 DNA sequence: TGTGCCAGCAGCTTCGACAGGACAAACACTGAAGCTTTCTTT.

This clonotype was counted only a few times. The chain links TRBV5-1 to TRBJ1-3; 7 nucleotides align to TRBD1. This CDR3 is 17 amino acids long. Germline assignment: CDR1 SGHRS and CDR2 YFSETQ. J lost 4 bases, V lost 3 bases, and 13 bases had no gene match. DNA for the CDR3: TGCGCCAGCAGCTATCGTCCCGAAGCCAGGGGGGGAAACACCATATATTTT. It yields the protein CASSYRPEARGGNTIYF. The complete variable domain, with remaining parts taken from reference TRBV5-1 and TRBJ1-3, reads KAGVTQTPRYLIKTRGQQVTLSCSPISGHRSVSWYQQTPGQGLQFLFEYFSETQRNKGNFPGRFSGRQFSNSRSEMNVSTLELGDSALYLCASSYRPEARGGNTIYFGEGSWLTVV.

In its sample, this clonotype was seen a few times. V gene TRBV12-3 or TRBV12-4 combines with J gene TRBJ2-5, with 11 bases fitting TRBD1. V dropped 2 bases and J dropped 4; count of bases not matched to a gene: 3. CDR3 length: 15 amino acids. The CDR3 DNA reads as TGTGCCAGCAGTTTAAGGACAGGGGGCGCAGAGACCCAGTACTTC. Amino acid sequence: CASSLRTGGAETQYF.

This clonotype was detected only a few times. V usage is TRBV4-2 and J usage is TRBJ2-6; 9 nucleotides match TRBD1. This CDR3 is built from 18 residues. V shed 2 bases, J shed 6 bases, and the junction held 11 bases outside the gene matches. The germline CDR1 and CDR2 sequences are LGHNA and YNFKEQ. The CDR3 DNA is TGTGCCAGCAGCCAACTTCGGACAGGGGAAGAGTCGGCCAACGTCCTGACTTTC. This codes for CASSQLRTGEESANVLTF.

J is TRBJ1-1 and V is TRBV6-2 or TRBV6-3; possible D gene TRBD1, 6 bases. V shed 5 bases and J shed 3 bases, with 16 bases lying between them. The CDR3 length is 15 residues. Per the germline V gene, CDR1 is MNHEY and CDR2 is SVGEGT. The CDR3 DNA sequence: TGTGCCAGCAGTGTCACGCTACAGGGCCACACTGAAGCTTTCTTT. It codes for CASSVTLQGHTEAFF.